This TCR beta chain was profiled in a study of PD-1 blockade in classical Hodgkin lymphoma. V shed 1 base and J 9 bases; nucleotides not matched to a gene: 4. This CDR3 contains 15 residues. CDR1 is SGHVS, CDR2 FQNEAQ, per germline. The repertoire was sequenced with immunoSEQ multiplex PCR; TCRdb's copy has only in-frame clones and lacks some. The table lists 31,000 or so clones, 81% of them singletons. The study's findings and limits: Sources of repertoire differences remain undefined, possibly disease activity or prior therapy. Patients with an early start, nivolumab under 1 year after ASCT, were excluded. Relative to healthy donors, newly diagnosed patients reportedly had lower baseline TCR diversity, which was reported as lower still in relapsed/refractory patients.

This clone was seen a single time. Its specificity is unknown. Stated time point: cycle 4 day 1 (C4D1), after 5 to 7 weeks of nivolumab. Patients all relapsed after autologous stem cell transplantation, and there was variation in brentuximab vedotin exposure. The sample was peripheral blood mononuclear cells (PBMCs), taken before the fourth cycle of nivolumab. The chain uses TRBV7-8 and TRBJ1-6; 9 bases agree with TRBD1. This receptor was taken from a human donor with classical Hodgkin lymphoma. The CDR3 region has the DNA TGTGCCAGCAGCTTAGTGGGACAGGGAAGTTCACCCCTCCACTTT. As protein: CASSLVGQGSSPLHF.